This T cell receptor beta chain emerged from a study of cytomegalovirus exposure and HLA in healthy donors. Broader study findings: Per a later analysis, roughly 17,000 TCR beta sequences showed association with HLA alleles at 0.05 false discovery rate.

Amplification used 60 Vbeta primers and 13 Jbeta primers. Repertoires were generated with immunoSEQ multiplex PCR, while TCRdb's copy carries only in-frame clones and drops some. The table has fewer than 200,000 clones, roughly 70% seen once. CDR1 and CDR2 (germline): SGDLS, YYNGEE. The CDR3 is made up of 17 amino acids. With regard to this clone: Its specificity is unknown. An end of the junction differs from the germline gene, which may be a read error.

V gene TRBV9 combines with J gene TRBJ2-1; 13 bases line up with TRBD2. This sequence was found in a woman aged 25 to 39 in good health and CMV-seronegative. The sample was PBMCs. The CDR3 reads CASSVDPGTSGMNGQFF. CDR3 nucleotides: TGTGCCAGCAGCGTAGACCCGGGGACTAGCGGGATGAATGGGCAGTTCTTC.